This TCR beta chain was found in a study of T cell repertoires in cytomegalovirus infection. This clonotype was seen at least ten times. Its antigen is not identified. The V gene lost 0 bases and the J gene lost 4 bases, with 6 bases spanning the gap. The CDR3 covers 13 residues. TCRdb passed the reads through MiXCR, listing each CDR3 protein once. There are about 68,000 distinct CDR3 sequences in the sample; 20% to 25% occur only once, and 60% to 80% lies in the top ten. General observations from the study: Ex vivo, HLA-C-restricted CMV-specific TCR beta clonotypes prevailed over the rest of the response. Cumulative public TCR beta family frequency identified CMV carriers with the relevant HLA.

Sequencing was carried out using PBMCs, sequenced either directly or after in vitro stimulation (not recorded which). This sequence originates from a human donor in good health (CMV status not recorded). Some clones in this sample may be carry-over from other donors' samples. The chain recombines TRBV12-3 or TRBV12-4 with TRBJ1-2; D not resolved. CDR3 in amino acids: CASSLAVTYGYTF. The CDR3 DNA reads as TGTGCCAGCAGTTTAGCGGTGACCTATGGCTACACCTTC.